This paragraph reports one T cell receptor (beta chain). The target antigen is unknown. This specimen comes from a study of early T cells in non-severe SARS-CoV-2 infection. Whole-study context: The chains were unpaired, and the sequenced material was bulk RNA from unsorted whole blood. Study-level findings and limits: CD4 and private specificities were missed by VDJdb matching, which favored anti-spike CD8 responses.

This CDR3 has 11 residues. Trimming left V 5 bases short and J 1 base short, with 5 bases between. Germline CDR1 is SQVTM and CDR2 is ANQGSEA. The TCR library protocol attached unique molecular identifiers to the individual cDNA molecules. MiXCR, run by TCRdb on the 5' RACE reads, gives a single entry per CDR3 protein. The data contain approximately 40,000 distinct CDR3 sequences, roughly a tenth of them seen just once; the ten biggest clones take up roughly 10%. This chain joins TRBV29-1 and TRBJ1-1; no firm D call. The receptor's source is an adult who was a healthcare worker with PCR-confirmed SARS-CoV-2 infection or an uninfected control (not recorded which). Sequenced sample: whole blood. This CDR3 is CSVRRNTEAFF. CDR3 DNA: TGCAGCGTTCGAAGGAACACTGAAGCTTTCTTT.